What follows is one T cell receptor (beta chain) and its context. Its antigen is not identified. Following extraction, RNA underwent reverse transcription to cDNA, which served as the sequencing template. The assay was immunoSEQ multiplex PCR, and TCRdb's table has in-frame clones only and misses some. The data contain 100,000 to 150,000 clones, approximately 49% of them singletons. CDR1 is LNHDA, CDR2 SQIVND, per germline (reference sequence). The CDR3 extends over 13 amino acids. With 3 bases removed from V and 1 base from J, the gap between germline ends came to 6 bases. Samples from alopecia areata patients were lesional scalp punch biopsies and peripheral blood. These data are taken from a study of CD8+ T cells in alopecia areata. Study results and caveats: Higher clonality and more expanded CD8+ clones appeared in lesional than normal scalp.

This TCR was recovered from a human donor with alopecia areata. The chain recombines TRBV19 with TRBJ2-5; D call uncertain. The specimen was CD8+ T cells sorted from blood, collected at week 0. The CDR3 coding sequence is TGTGCCAGTAGTATTATAGTCCAAGAGACCCAGTACTTC. It specifies CASSIIVQETQYF.